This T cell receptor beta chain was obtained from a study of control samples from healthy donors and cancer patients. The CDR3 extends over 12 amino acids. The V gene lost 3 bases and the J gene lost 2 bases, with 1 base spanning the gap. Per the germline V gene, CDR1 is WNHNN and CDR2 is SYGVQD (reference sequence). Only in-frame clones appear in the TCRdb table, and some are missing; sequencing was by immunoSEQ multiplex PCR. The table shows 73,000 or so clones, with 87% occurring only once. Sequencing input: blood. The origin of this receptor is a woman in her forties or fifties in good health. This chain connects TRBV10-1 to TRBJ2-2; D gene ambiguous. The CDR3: CASSENTGELFF. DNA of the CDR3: TGCGCCAGCAGTGAAAACACCGGGGAGCTGTTTTTT.